The T cell receptor beta chain described here comes from a study of blood T cell repertoires in COVID-19. At the level of the study: The United States, Italy and Spain were the sources of the acute and convalescent COVID-19 samples. The analysed material was cDNA or gDNA that came from T cells, B-cell-depleted T cells, or PBMCs.

Followed over time, Seattle patients had been enrolled while infection was active. Germline loops: CDR1 MGHDK, CDR2 SYGVNS. CDR3 length: 15 amino acids. J lost 3 bases, V lost 3 bases, and 6 bases had no gene match. In the original processing: Reference gene primers were amplified, and this amplification served to estimate nucleated cell counts. Generated by immunoSEQ multiplex PCR, the TCRdb table keeps only in-frame clones and is missing some. V, J and clone size reflect that table, while D and trimming were determined from the DNA. The repertoire holds 200,000 or so clones, roughly four fifths seen once, with approximately 12% in the top ten.

The receptor's source is a woman at least 80 years old with COVID-19, enrolled during active disease. Sequencing input: peripheral blood. The chain employs TRBV25-1 and TRBJ1-2; TRBD1 aligns across 8 bases. CDR3 DNA: TGTGCCAGCAGTGATCCCGGGACAGGCGACTATGGCTACACCTTC. Translating it yields CASSDPGTGDYGYTF.